Each of the 18 T cell receptor beta chains below was sequenced from the same sample in a study of long-term antiretroviral therapy in people with HIV. Sequencing relied on immunoSEQ assay v3.0, run at survey level. Measured with immunoSEQ multiplex PCR; TCRdb has only the in-frame clones, and not every one. The data show 40,000 or so clones, roughly 82% seen once. Sequenced here: unsorted PBMCs, sampled 0.3 years after starting antiretroviral therapy. These receptor sequences come from a man aged 18 to 29 with HIV.

The chain combines TRBV6-1 with TRBJ2-2; 7 bases match TRBD1. The trim removed 1 base at V and 3 bases at J, leaving 2 bases unmatched. CDR3 length: 15 residues. CDR1 is MNHNS and CDR2 is SASEGT in the germline V gene. CDR3 protein: CASSEGQGDTGELFF. The CDR3 DNA sequence: TGTGCCAGCAGTGAAGGACAGGGAGACACCGGGGAGCTGTTTTTT.

The rearrangement joins TRBV6-4 to TRBJ2-3; D ambiguous. The CDR3 extends over 14 amino acids. The V end was cut by 2 bases, the J end by 6 bases, with 12 bases between. Per the germline V gene, CDR1 is MRHNA and CDR2 is SNTAGT. The CDR3 is CASSDSLDSDTQYF. The CDR3 region has the DNA TGTGCCAGCAGTGACAGTCTAGACTCTGATACGCAGTATTTT.

The rearrangement links TRBV20-1 to TRBJ1-1; perhaps TRBD1 as D (6 bases). Germline V gene lookup returns CDR1 DFQATT and CDR2 SNEGSKA (reference sequence). CDR3 size: 11 residues. CDR3 in amino acids: CSVGGEGEAFF. The CDR3 DNA reads as TGCAGCGTTGGGGGCGAGGGTGAAGCTTTCTTT.

The chain employs TRBV19 and TRBJ1-5; perhaps TRBD1 as D (5 bases). The CDR3 runs to 15 residues. The V gene lost 4 bases and the J gene lost 6 bases, with 16 bases spanning the gap. Germline CDR1 is LNHDA and CDR2 is SQIVND (reference sequence). CDR3: CASSTTGGISQPQHF. The CDR3 region has the DNA TGTGCCAGTAGTACAACCGGGGGAATTAGTCAGCCCCAGCATTTT.

The J gene is TRBJ2-2, the V gene TRBV27; no definite D call. Trimming pared 3 bases from V and 4 bases from J, leaving 9 bases between. This CDR3 comprises 14 residues. Germline V CDR1 and CDR2: MNHEY, SMNVEV (reference sequence). This CDR3 reads CASSFLGSTGELFF. DNA for the CDR3: TGTGCCAGCAGTTTCCTGGGATCCACCGGGGAGCTGTTTTTT.

This chain connects TRBV5-1 to TRBJ2-5; D is unclear. Germline assignment: CDR1 SGHRS and CDR2 YFSETQ. The CDR3 covers 14 residues. V shed 5 bases and J shed 5 bases, with 16 bases lying between them. The CDR3 reads CASSSDPAGETQYF. The CDR3 DNA is TGCGCCAGCAGTTCGGACCCAGCTGGGGAGACCCAGTACTTC.

This clone has only one observation. No DNA is shown, since the ends of the CDR3 on it are uncertain; the CDR3 is the one TCRdb lists. The rearrangement uses TRBV5-6 and TRBJ2-7. From its first to its last residue, the CDR3 has 15 amino acids. From germline, CDR1 is SGHDT and CDR2 YYEEEE. CDR3 sequence: CASSLKLSGPYEQYF.

This rearrangement joins TRBV27 to TRBJ2-7, with D possibly TRBD1 on 6 matching bases. Germline V gene sequence: CDR1 MNHEY, CDR2 SMNVEV (reference sequence). The ends were cut back, 6 bases at V and 2 bases at J, with 11 bases in the middle. The CDR3 is 13 residues long. Here the CDR3 DNA reads TGTGCCAGCAGCCGACAGGCCGCCTACGAGCAGTACTTC. Translated: CASSRQAAYEQYF.

Written as DNA, the CDR3 is TGTGCCAGCAGCTTAGAGAGGGTTAATGAGCAGTTCTTC. It codes for CASSLERVNEQFF. The V gene is TRBV11-2, the J gene TRBJ2-1, with a weak D call TRBD2 (5 bases). This CDR3 has 13 amino acids. Germline V lookup: CDR1 SGHAT, CDR2 FQNNGV. Trimming cost V 0 bases and J 7 bases, with 7 bases left between them.

This clone was counted once. The chain combines TRBV14 with TRBJ2-7, with D perhaps TRBD1 (6 bases). Germline V lookup: CDR1 SGHDN, CDR2 FVKESK. Trimming shortened V by 2 bases and J by 3 bases, and 14 bases separated the two germline ends. CDR3 length: 15 residues. The CDR3 protein is CASSQTGTQSYEQYF. The CDR3 DNA is TGTGCCAGCAGCCAAACAGGGACCCAAAGCTACGAGCAGTACTTC.

The rearrangement uses TRBV27 and TRBJ2-2; no clear D. The CDR3 length is 15 residues. Trimming left V 6 bases short and J 0 bases short, with 11 bases between. CDR1 MNHEY and CDR2 SMNVEV come from the germline V gene (reference sequence). CDR3 protein: CASRRPGPNTGELFF. The CDR3 DNA reads TGTGCCAGCAGGCGACCGGGCCCGAACACCGGGGAGCTGTTTTTT.

The rearrangement joins TRBV7-3 to TRBJ2-1; 7 bases are shared with TRBD1. J lost 7 bases, V lost 4 bases, and 10 bases had no gene match. The CDR3 is 15 residues long. Per the germline V gene, CDR1 is SGHTA and CDR2 is FQGTGA. The CDR3 protein is CASSYIRTGPNEQFF. The CDR3, as DNA: TGTGCCAGCAGCTATATCAGGACAGGACCAAATGAGCAGTTCTTC.

The rearrangement joins TRBV19 to TRBJ2-7, with D possibly matching TRBD1 (5 bases). V dropped 7 bases and J dropped 5 bases, with 24 bases sitting between them. This CDR3 is built from 16 residues. The germline V gene has CDR1 LNHDA and CDR2 SQIVND (reference sequence). In DNA form, the CDR3 reads TGTGCCAGTACGGCTAGATTACTTCAGGGATCTAACGAGCAGTACTTC. It yields the protein CASTARLLQGSNEQYF.

Concerning this clone: This sample also contains other DNA sequences that code for the same CDR3. The chain recombines TRBV6-5 with TRBJ1-1, with D possibly TRBD1 on 6 matching bases. The CDR3 contains 14 residues. V lost 6 bases, J lost 1 base, and 12 bases lay in between. Germline V lookup: CDR1 MNHEY, CDR2 SVGAGI. CDR3 coding DNA: TGTGCCAGCAGCCCCGGACAGAAGAACACTGAAGCTTTCTTT. Translation gives CASSPGQKNTEAFF.

Here the CDR3 DNA reads TGCGCCAGCAGCCAAGAGTCCGGGACAGGGCTCGAGCAGTACTTC. This gives the protein CASSQESGTGLEQYF. V and J are TRBV4-1 and TRBJ2-7, with 9 positions matching TRBD1. Germline CDR1 MGHRA, CDR2 YSYEKL. With 0 bases clipped from V and 6 bases from J, the junction kept 6 bases outside the gene matches. The CDR3 sequence is 15 residues long.

This clone was seen once. J is TRBJ1-1 and V is TRBV6-5, with TRBD1 matching over 8 bases. This CDR3 has 14 amino acids. CDR1 is MNHEY, CDR2 SVGAGI, per germline. V dropped 7 bases and J dropped 4; count of bases not matched to a gene: 8. The CDR3 reads CASNPGGLLTEAFF. For the CDR3, the DNA is TGTGCCAGCAATCCAGGGGGCCTACTCACTGAAGCTTTCTTT.

This chain joins TRBV2 and TRBJ2-1, with 7 bases lining up with TRBD1. CDR3 length equals 15 residues. The V gene's germline CDR1 is SNHLY and CDR2 FYNNEI. V lost 5 bases, J lost 2 bases, and 6 bases stayed unmatched. The CDR3 coding sequence is TGTGCCAGCAGTACCACAGGGGTTCCCTACAATGAGCAGTTCTTC. Protein: CASSTTGVPYNEQFF.

The rearrangement uses TRBV29-1 and TRBJ2-7, with 10 bases identical to TRBD2. The CDR3 loop spans 14 amino acids. Germline CDR1 and CDR2: SQVTM and ANQGSEA. V dropped 7 bases and J dropped 2; count of bases not matched to a gene: 8. The CDR3 region is CSAEAGGTPYEQYF. CDR3 DNA: TGCAGCGCCGAAGCGGGAGGGACCCCCTACGAGCAGTACTTC.